This passage covers 17 T cell receptor beta chains from one sample sequenced in a study of blood T cell repertoires in COVID-19. Assay: immunoSEQ multiplex PCR; the TCRdb copy retains only in-frame clones and omits some. Of over 120,000 clones in the sample, over 75% were seen once. Sequencing was done on a sample of peripheral blood. The receptors shown here come from a woman between 45 and 65 years old with acute or convalescent COVID-19.

The V and J genes are TRBV6-5 and TRBJ1-2; tentatively, D is TRBD1 (6 bases). The V end was cut by 0 bases, the J end by 8 bases, with 13 bases between. This CDR3 is built from 14 residues. Germline CDR1 and CDR2: MNHEY and SVGAGI. The CDR3 nucleotides are TGTGCCAGCAGTTACTCGTACAGGGAGCGAGGCTACACCTTC. Translation: CASSYSYRERGYTF.

J is TRBJ1-2 and V is TRBV5-1; D might be TRBD1 (6 bases). Germline V gene data show CDR1 as SGHRS and CDR2 as YFSETQ. Trimming took off 4 bases at V and 7 bases at J, with 26 bases between the two ends. The CDR3 totals 17 residues. The CDR3 spells CASSPHLGAGEGRGYTF. The CDR3, as DNA: TGCGCCAGCAGCCCCCATCTAGGGGCAGGGGAGGGACGTGGCTACACCTTC.

V and J are TRBV5-1 and TRBJ2-7; 10 positions match TRBD1. Germline trimming cut 4 bases from V and 2 bases from J; bases unmatched to any gene: 6. The CDR3 contains 15 residues. Looked up from germline, CDR1 is SGHRS and CDR2 is YFSETQ. The CDR3 DNA reads TGCGCCAGCAGCCCGACAGGGGGCTCTCCCTACGAGCAGTACTTC. This sequence encodes CASSPTGGSPYEQYF.

The chain uses TRBV7-3 and TRBJ2-5; unclear D gene. The length of the CDR3 is 14 residues. V lost 1 base and J lost 0, with 6 bases in between. CDR1 is SGHTA and CDR2 is FQGTGA in the germline V gene. DNA of the CDR3: TGTGCCAGCAGCTTAAATCCTAACCAAGAGACCCAGTACTTC. Amino acids: CASSLNPNQETQYF.

The V call is TRBV4-1, the J call TRBJ2-1; possibly TRBD2 for D (6 bases). This CDR3 contains 15 residues. Trimming stripped 4 bases from V and 4 bases from J, with 14 bases between. Germline CDR1 is MGHRA and CDR2 is YSYEKL. The CDR3 bases are TGCGCCAGCAGCCTTGGGGGACTCCTGTACAATGAGCAGTTCTTC. It translates to CASSLGGLLYNEQFF.

This clone was observed a few times. J is TRBJ2-7 and V is TRBV5-1; the D gene is possibly TRBD1 (6 bases). The CDR3 is 15 amino acids. V lost 4 bases and J 1 base, leaving 15 bases between the germline ends. Per germline, CDR1 SGHRS and CDR2 YFSETQ. This CDR3 is CASSRAPGESYEQYF. CDR3 nucleotides: TGCGCCAGCAGCCGAGCCCCAGGGGAGTCCTACGAGCAGTACTTC.

V usage is TRBV30 and J usage is TRBJ1-4; D gene unclear. CDR3 size: 14 residues. CDR1 and CDR2 from the germline V gene are GTSNPN and SVGIG (reference sequence). Trimming cost V 2 bases and J 4 bases, with 11 bases left between them. The CDR3 is CAWSLLEINEKLFF. The CDR3 nucleotides are TGTGCCTGGAGTTTGTTGGAGATTAATGAAAAACTGTTTTTT.

This clone was seen just once. The chain uses TRBV10-3 and TRBJ2-4; possibly TRBD2 for D (6 bases). The CDR3 has 16 amino acids. Per germline, CDR1 ENHRY and CDR2 SYGVKD. The ends were cut back, 3 bases at V and 0 bases at J, with 12 bases in the middle. The CDR3 sequence: CAISDVRGEAKNIQYF. The CDR3 DNA is TGTGCCATCAGTGACGTCCGCGGGGAAGCCAAAAACATTCAGTACTTC.

The rearrangement links TRBV19 to TRBJ1-2, with 7 bases aligning to TRBD1. With 6 bases clipped from V and 9 bases from J, the junction kept 13 bases outside the gene matches. CDR1 is LNHDA, CDR2 SQIVND, per germline (reference sequence). The CDR3 contains 14 residues. The CDR3 nucleotides read TGTGCCAGTAGGGCCGGGACAGACTACTTTAGCTACACCTTC. Encoded protein: CASRAGTDYFSYTF.

This chain uses TRBV20-1 with TRBJ1-2, with unresolved D. The germline V gene encodes CDR1 DFQATT and CDR2 SNEGSKA (reference sequence). The CDR3 is 12 amino acids. V lost 3 bases and J lost 6, with 11 bases in between. The CDR3 DNA sequence: TGCAGTGCTAGTTGGCGGTCCGATGGCTACACCTTC. This gives the protein CSASWRSDGYTF.

The sample holds one count of this clone. The chain recombines TRBV2 with TRBJ2-3; 10 bases fit TRBD2. Germline V gene lookup returns CDR1 SNHLY and CDR2 FYNNEI. The CDR3 has 17 residues. With 0 bases clipped from V and 2 bases from J, the junction kept 5 bases outside the gene matches. CDR3 coding DNA: TGTGCCAGCAGTGAAGCGAGGACTAGCGGATTCACAGATACGCAGTATTTT. It codes for CASSEARTSGFTDTQYF.

CDR3 coding DNA: TGTGCCAGTACGCCAGGGGGCGTCGGCTATGGCTACACCTTC. This gives the protein CASTPGGVGYGYTF. The rearrangement joins TRBV3-1 (or the pseudogene TRBV3-2) to TRBJ1-2; TRBD1 aligns across 8 bases. Per the germline V gene, CDR1 is LGHDT and CDR2 is YNNKEL (reference sequence). The trim removed 9 bases at V and 4 bases at J, leaving 10 bases unmatched. The CDR3 has 14 amino acids.

This sequence joins TRBV12-5 and TRBJ1-1; the D is unclear. This CDR3 spans 14 amino acids. V lost 1 base and J 4 bases, leaving 10 bases between the germline ends. Germline assignment: CDR1 LGHNT and CDR2 FRNRAP. CDR3 in amino acids: CASGLAKSGTEAFF. CDR3 DNA sequence: TGTGCTAGTGGTTTGGCCAAATCGGGCACTGAAGCTTTCTTT.

V is TRBV1 and J is TRBJ2-1; the DNA was not compared with TRBD2, the D call given in the table. TRBV1 counts as a pseudogene. The CDR3 has 15 amino acids. CDR3 loop: CTSSPIRLAYNEQFF. CDR3 DNA: TGCACCAGCAGCCCGATTCGACTAGCCTACAATGAGCAGTTCTTC.

The CDR3 region has the DNA TGCGCCAGCAGCTTGGTAGCGACTCCGACCGGGGAGCAGTACTTC. This encodes CASSLVATPTGEQYF. This chain uses TRBV5-1 with TRBJ2-7, with a possible D match to TRBD2 (5 bases). This CDR3 spans 15 amino acids. V was clipped by 0 bases and J by 7 bases, with 17 bases between them. Germline assignment: CDR1 SGHRS and CDR2 YFSETQ.

V and J are TRBV11-2 and TRBJ2-7; 13 nucleotides line up with TRBD2. The CDR3 length is 14 residues. Germline V CDR1 and CDR2: SGHAT, FQNNGV. J lost 5 bases, V lost 4 bases, and 2 bases had no gene match. The CDR3 region has the DNA TGTGCCAGCAGCTCAGGACTAGCGGGAGACGAGCAGTACTTC. As protein: CASSSGLAGDEQYF.

The chain combines TRBV18 with TRBJ2-7; D gene uncertain. V lost 2 bases, J lost 1 base, and 6 bases lay in between. Germline V gene data show CDR1 as KGHSH and CDR2 as LQKENI. CDR3 length equals 13 residues. The CDR3 loop is CASSPGQSYEQYF. CDR3 nucleotide sequence: TGTGCCAGCTCACCAGGGCAATCCTACGAGCAGTACTTC.